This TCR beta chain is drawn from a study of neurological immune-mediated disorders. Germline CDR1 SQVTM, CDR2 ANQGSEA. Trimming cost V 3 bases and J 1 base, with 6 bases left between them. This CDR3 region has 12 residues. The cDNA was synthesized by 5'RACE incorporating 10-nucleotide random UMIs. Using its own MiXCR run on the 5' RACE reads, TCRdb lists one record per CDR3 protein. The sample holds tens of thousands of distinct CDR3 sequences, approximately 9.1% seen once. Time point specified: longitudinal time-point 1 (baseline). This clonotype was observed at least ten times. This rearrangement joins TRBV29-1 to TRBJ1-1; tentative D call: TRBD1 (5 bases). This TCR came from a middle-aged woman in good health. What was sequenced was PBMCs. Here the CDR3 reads CSVERGNTEAFF. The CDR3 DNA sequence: TGCAGCGTTGAGAGGGGGAACACTGAAGCTTTCTTT. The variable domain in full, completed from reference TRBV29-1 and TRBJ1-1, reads SAVISQKPSRDICQRGTSLTIQCQVDSQVTMMFWYRQQPGQSLTLIATANQGSEATYESGFVIDKFPISRPNLTFSTLTVSNMSPEDSSIYLCSVERGNTEAFFGQGTRLTVV.